This paragraph reports one T cell receptor beta chain. The data originate from a study of CD8+ T cells in alopecia areata. Study-level background: Treated individuals took tofacitinib by mouth, 5 to 10 mg twice daily. After 6 to 18 months of tofacitinib, follow-up continued 6 months off drug.

RNA was isolated and reverse transcribed to cDNA, the sequencing template. Generated by immunoSEQ multiplex PCR, the TCRdb table keeps only in-frame clones and is missing some. The sample has 150,000 or so clones; around 47% are singletons. Between the trimmed V and J ends, which lost 5 bases and 0 bases, there was a span of 19 bases. The CDR3 consists of 17 residues. Germline values: CDR1 MNHEY, CDR2 SMNVEV (reference sequence). Peripheral blood, together with lesional scalp punch biopsies, was collected from alopecia areata patients. The TCR originated in a human donor with alopecia areata. This chain uses TRBV27 with TRBJ1-1, with D possibly matching TRBD1 (5 bases). The sample consisted of CD4+ T cells sorted from blood. Here the CDR3 DNA reads TGTGCCAGCAGTCCTCGCGGGACGGCCCCCATGAACACTGAAGCTTTCTTT. Encoded protein: CASSPRGTAPMNTEAFF.